These 30 T cell receptor beta chains were sequenced from one sample in a study of cytomegalovirus exposure and HLA in healthy donors. Profiled with immunoSEQ multiplex PCR; TCRdb holds only in-frame clones, not every one. This table has around 60,000 clones, roughly 94% appearing once. Material for sequencing was PBMCs. All receptors come from a woman younger than 35 in good health and CMV-seronegative.

This chain links TRBV23-1 with TRBJ1-6; D call uncertain. TRBV23-1 belongs to the ORF category, with a function that is uncertain. This CDR3 comprises 16 residues. Trimming removed 3 bases at V and 8 bases at J, with 17 bases between. CDR3 amino acids: CASSHVDQDWDSPLHF. DNA of the CDR3: TGCGCCAGCAGTCACGTCGACCAGGACTGGGATTCACCCCTCCACTTT.

This sequence joins TRBV12-2 and TRBJ1-6. TRBV12-2 is designated a pseudogene. The CDR3 is 21 amino acids. This CDR3 is CASRLAGLTDLGRPLDSPLHF. The CDR3 nucleotides are TGTGCAAGTCGCTTAGCGGGACTGACAGACTTGGGTCGTCCGTTGGATTCACCCCTCCACTTT.

The gene calls are TRBV19 and TRBJ1-5; the D is unclear. Germline V gene data show CDR1 as LNHDA and CDR2 as SQIVND (reference sequence). The V and J ends lost 10 bases and 6 bases respectively, with 19 bases between them. This CDR3 comprises 14 residues. CDR3 in amino acids: CATSGEGGPQPQHF. CDR3 nucleotide sequence: TGTGCCACTAGCGGGGAGGGCGGCCCTCAGCCCCAGCATTTT. Complete variable domain (other parts from reference TRBV19 and TRBJ1-5): DGGITQSPKYLFRKEGQNVTLSCEQNLNHDAMYWYRQDPGQGLRLIYYSQIVNDFQKGDIAEGYSVSREKKESFPLTVTSAQKNPTAFYLCATSGEGGPQPQHFGDGTRLSIL.

The chain is built from TRBV4-1 and TRBJ1-1, with D perhaps TRBD1 (5 bases). The V end was cut by 0 bases, the J end by 10 bases, with 18 bases between. Per the germline V gene, CDR1 is MGHRA and CDR2 is YSYEKL. The length of the CDR3 is 15 residues. The CDR3 bases are TGCGCCAGCAGCCAAGACTCGGAGGGGCTTATAGTAGCTTTCTTT. It yields the protein CASSQDSEGLIVAFF.

This clone was observed a single time. The chain carries TRBV4-1 and TRBJ2-1; D remains unclear. Germline CDR1 is MGHRA and CDR2 is YSYEKL. V lost 1 base, J lost 0 bases, and 7 bases lay in between. This CDR3 spans 15 amino acids. CDR3 sequence reads: CASSQVSYSYNEQFF. Written as DNA, the CDR3 is TGCGCCAGCAGCCAAGTTTCCTACTCCTACAATGAGCAGTTCTTC.

The rearrangement joins TRBV10-3 to TRBJ1-1; D remains ambiguous. The V gene lost 10 bases and the J gene lost 6 bases, with 18 bases spanning the gap. Per the germline V gene, CDR1 is ENHRY and CDR2 is SYGVKD. This CDR3 comprises 13 residues. The CDR3 DNA sequence: TGTGCCACCCGGGAGGGCATTGGGTCTGAAGCTTTCTTT. Translated, it gives CATREGIGSEAFF.

The rearrangement links TRBV13 to TRBJ1-4, with D unresolved. This CDR3 spans 14 amino acids. From germline, CDR1 is PRHDT and CDR2 FYEKMQ (reference sequence). V was shortened by 4 bases and J by 5 bases, with 11 bases between the two germline ends. The CDR3 coding sequence is TGTGCCAGCAGCTCCCGGACGGGGAATGAAAAACTGTTTTTT. It specifies CASSSRTGNEKLFF.

This rearrangement joins TRBV6-6 to TRBJ2-7, with D possibly matching TRBD2 (5 bases). Germline V CDR1 and CDR2: MNHNY, SVGAGI (reference sequence). Trimming shortened V by 2 bases and J by 2 bases, and 13 bases separated the two germline ends. This CDR3 spans 15 amino acids. The CDR3 loop reads CASSYIAGVAYEQYF. Written as DNA, the CDR3 is TGTGCCAGCAGTTACATTGCCGGGGTTGCCTACGAGCAGTACTTC.

J is TRBJ2-5 and V is TRBV2, with 7 nucleotides matching TRBD2. The CDR3 runs to 13 residues. In germline, CDR1 is SNHLY, CDR2 FYNNEI. Unmatched junction bases numbered 5, after V lost 5 bases and J lost 5 bases. CDR3: CASSMGGWETQYF. The CDR3 DNA sequence: TGTGCCAGCAGTATGGGGGGGTGGGAGACCCAGTACTTC.

The chain links TRBV5-1 to TRBJ1-2, with no clear D. Trimming pared 2 bases from V and 4 bases from J, leaving 15 bases between. Germline CDR1 SGHRS, CDR2 YFSETQ. CDR3 length equals 15 residues. The CDR3 sequence is CASSFESTALYGYTF. The CDR3 DNA is TGCGCCAGCAGCTTTGAGTCCACCGCCCTCTATGGCTACACCTTC.

This clone has only one observation. The V and J genes are TRBV5-1 and TRBJ1-1, with a weak D call TRBD1 (5 bases). V was shortened by 0 bases and J by 7 bases, with 13 bases between the two germline ends. Germline assignment: CDR1 SGHRS and CDR2 YFSETQ. The CDR3 has 14 amino acids. The CDR3 coding sequence is TGCGCCAGCAGCTTGGAGCGGAGCGGGGGTGAAGCTTTCTTT. Residues: CASSLERSGGEAFF.

This chain joins TRBV16 and TRBJ2-7, with 8 bases fitting TRBD1. J lost 7 bases, V lost 4 bases, and 9 bases had no gene match. Per germline, CDR1 KGHSY and CDR2 FQNENV. CDR3 length: 14 amino acids. The CDR3 coding sequence is TGTGCCAGCAGCCTTTACAGGGGGGCTTGGGAGCAGTACTTC. Amino acid sequence: CASSLYRGAWEQYF.

The chain employs TRBV10-2 and TRBJ2-5; D may be TRBD2 (6 bases). Germline V lookup: CDR1 WSHSY, CDR2 SAAADI. Trimming shortened V by 8 bases and J by 1 base, and 14 bases separated the two germline ends. This CDR3 is 14 amino acids long. The chain's CDR3 is CASSPISGQETQYF. CDR3 sequence (DNA): TGCGCCAGCTCCCCGATTAGCGGCCAAGAGACCCAGTACTTC.

This chain connects TRBV6-1 to TRBJ2-5; weak D call: TRBD1 (5 bases). The ends were cut back, 2 bases at V and 10 bases at J, with 17 bases in the middle. Germline values: CDR1 MNHNS, CDR2 SASEGT. The CDR3 sequence is 14 residues long. The CDR3 DNA is TGTGCCAGCAGTGAATTTTTAGGGCAGGGTGGCCAGTACTTC. The encoded protein is CASSEFLGQGGQYF.

The chain combines TRBV18 with TRBJ1-3; TRBD1 matches 9 bases. V lost 6 bases, J lost 0 bases, and 6 bases stayed unmatched. Germline CDR1 and CDR2: KGHSH and LQKENI. The CDR3 has 16 amino acids. The CDR3 DNA reads TGTGCCAGCTCCACAACAGGGGGCGCCTCTGGAAACACCATATATTTT. It translates to CASSTTGGASGNTIYF.

V is TRBV5-4 and J is TRBJ1-2; D is uncertain. V was pared by 1 base and J by 6 bases, with 4 bases between. The CDR3 runs 11 residues. The germline gives CDR1 SGHNT, CDR2 YYREEE (reference sequence). The DNA for the CDR3 is TGTGCCAGCAGCTTGTATGATGGCTACACCTTC. This sequence encodes CASSLYDGYTF.

This chain connects TRBV27 to TRBJ2-7, with D tentatively TRBD2 (5 bases). V was cut by 5 bases and J by 0 bases, with 11 bases left in between. CDR3 size: 14 residues. Germline-derived CDR1 and CDR2 are MNHEY and SMNVEV (reference sequence). The CDR3 region is CASSARGSSYEQYF. CDR3 DNA sequence: TGTGCCAGCAGTGCACGGGGTAGCTCCTACGAGCAGTACTTC.

The rearrangement links TRBV9 to TRBJ2-3; 10 nucleotides align to TRBD2. Trimming at V came to 3 bases and at J to 0 bases, leaving 7 bases not matched to a gene. Germline CDR1 reads SGDLS; CDR2 reads YYNGEE. This CDR3 comprises 17 residues. The chain's CDR3 is CASSAAGGRLSTDTQYF. CDR3 DNA: TGTGCCAGCAGCGCAGCGGGGGGGCGCTTGAGCACAGATACGCAGTATTTT. Filled out from reference TRBV9 and TRBJ2-3, the complete variable domain reads DSGVTQTPKHLITATGQRVTLRCSPRSGDLSVYWYQQSLDQGLQFLIQYYNGEERAKGNILERFSAQQFPDLHSELNLSSLELGDSALYFCASSAAGGRLSTDTQYFGPGTRLTVL.

The chain recombines TRBV14 with TRBJ1-1; TRBD1 might be the D (6 bases). The CDR3 extends over 13 amino acids. The V end lost 0 bases, the J end lost 11 bases, and 13 bases lay between the germline ends. Looked up from germline, CDR1 is SGHDN and CDR2 is FVKESK. CDR3 nucleotides: TGTGCCAGCAGCCAAGATGGGACACCTTATGCTTTCTTT. It codes for CASSQDGTPYAFF.

The rearrangement links TRBV7-2 to TRBJ1-3, with a tentative D call TRBD1 (5 bases). Trimming took 6 bases from V and 0 from J, leaving 15 bases between them. The germline V gene encodes CDR1 SGHTA and CDR2 FQGNSA. CDR3 size: 16 residues. CDR3 sequence: CASSFSRGISGNTIYF. DNA for the CDR3: TGTGCCAGCAGTTTCAGTAGGGGTATCTCTGGAAACACCATATATTTT.

V is TRBV30 and J is TRBJ2-1; the D gene is possibly TRBD2 (5 bases). V was cut by 1 base and J by 10 bases, with 14 bases left in between. CDR3 length equals 13 residues. Germline V gene data show CDR1 as GTSNPN and CDR2 as SVGIG (reference sequence). DNA for the CDR3: TGTGCCTGGAGTGCTCTCGGGGAAGGAGAGCAGTTCTTC. This translates into CAWSALGEGEQFF.

This chain joins TRBV5-8 and TRBJ1-6; D is uncertain. CDR3 length: 12 amino acids. Deletions cut 7 bases from V and 13 bases from J, with 15 bases between. CDR1 SGHTS and CDR2 YDEGEE come from the germline V gene. The CDR3 DNA sequence: TGTGCCAGCTCCCGAAGTCTAATCCCCCTCCACTTT. It is translated as CASSRSLIPLHF. Full variable domain (remainder filled in from reference TRBV5-8 and TRBJ1-6): EAGVTQSPTHLIKTRGQQATLRCSPISGHTSVYWYQQALGLGLQFLLWYDEGEERNRGNFPPRFSGRQFPNYSSELNVNALELEDSALYLCASSRSLIPLHFGNGTRLTVT.

J is TRBJ2-1 and V is TRBV29-1, with D perhaps matching TRBD2 (7 bases). Trimming took 8 bases from V and 9 from J, leaving 23 bases between them. Germline-derived CDR1 and CDR2 are SQVTM and ANQGSEA. The CDR3 covers 14 residues. This CDR3 reads CSHREGGRAGEQFF. In DNA, the CDR3 is TGCAGCCATAGGGAGGGGGGCCGGGCAGGTGAGCAGTTCTTC.

This chain links TRBV18 with TRBJ2-3, with D hard to call. The CDR3 has 13 residues. Germline lookup yields CDR1 KGHSH and CDR2 LQKENI. Deletions cut 2 bases from V and 6 bases from J, with 9 bases between. The CDR3 is CASSPGAPDTQYF. CDR3 DNA sequence: TGTGCCAGCTCACCAGGAGCTCCGGATACGCAGTATTTT. Looking up the rest from reference TRBV18 and TRBJ2-3 gives the full variable domain: NAGVMQNPRHLVRRRGQEARLRCSPMKGHSHVYWYRQLPEEGLKFMVYLQKENIIDESGMPKERFSAEFPKEGPSILRIQQVVRGDSAAYFCASSPGAPDTQYFGPGTRLTVL.

The chain recombines TRBV28 with TRBJ2-7, with 9 bases fitting TRBD1. The V and J ends lost 6 bases and 0 bases, in that order; junction bases with no gene match: 3. The CDR3 totals 14 residues. The germline V gene encodes CDR1 MDHEN and CDR2 SYDVKM. CDR3 nucleotide sequence: TGTGCCAGCAGGGGGACAGGGAACTCCTACGAGCAGTACTTC. This translates into CASRGTGNSYEQYF.

V usage is TRBV27 and J usage is TRBJ2-7; 11 nucleotides line up with TRBD1. Unmatched junction bases numbered 2, after V lost 0 bases and J lost 4 bases. The germline V gene encodes CDR1 MNHEY and CDR2 SMNVEV (reference sequence). The CDR3 extends over 15 amino acids. The DNA for the CDR3 is TGTGCCAGCAGTTTATCGGGACAGGGGGGTTACGAGCAGTACTTC. Its translation: CASSLSGQGGYEQYF.

This clone has only one observation. The chain is built from TRBV7-9 and TRBJ1-5, with a weak D call TRBD1 (6 bases). V was trimmed by 6 bases and J by 5 bases, leaving 11 bases between them. The germline CDR1 and CDR2 sequences are SEHNR and FQNEAQ (reference sequence). The CDR3 is 13 residues long. In DNA form, the CDR3 reads TGTGCCAGCAGTTTTGGGGGCCATCAGCCCCAGCATTTT. Amino acids: CASSFGGHQPQHF.

The CDR3 bases are TGTGCCAGCAGTGATAGCGGGACGTACCAAGAGACCCAGTACTTC. Protein product: CASSDSGTYQETQYF. V is TRBV25-1 and J is TRBJ2-5; 8 bases map to TRBD2. The length of the CDR3 is 15 residues. The germline V gene has CDR1 MGHDK and CDR2 SYGVNS. V lost 3 bases, J lost 0 bases, and 3 bases stayed unmatched. The full variable domain, rest sourced from reference TRBV25-1 and TRBJ2-5, is EADIYQTPRYLVIGTGKKITLECSQTMGHDKMYWYQQDPGMELHLIHYSYGVNSTEKGDLSSESTVSRIRTEHFPLTLESARPSHTSQYLCASSDSGTYQETQYFGPGTRLLVL.

This clone occurred once. The gene calls are TRBV5-1 and TRBJ2-3; D unresolved. Germline V lookup: CDR1 SGHRS, CDR2 YFSETQ. V was trimmed by 1 base and J by 0 bases, leaving 6 bases between them. The length of the CDR3 is 14 residues. The CDR3 DNA is TGCGCCAGCAGCTTGATCCTTAGCACAGATACGCAGTATTTT. It specifies CASSLILSTDTQYF.

Details on this clone: Additional DNA sequences in this sample encode the identical CDR3. This chain uses TRBV5-1 with TRBJ1-1, with a weak D call TRBD1 (6 bases). The CDR3 loop spans 14 amino acids. Between the trimmed V and J ends, which lost 1 base and 1 base, there was a span of 8 bases. Germline CDR1 and CDR2: SGHRS and YFSETQ. The DNA for the CDR3 is TGCGCCAGCAGCTTGAGAGGGGGGAACACTGAAGCTTTCTTT. Protein sequence: CASSLRGGNTEAFF.